Below are 31 T cell receptor beta chains sequenced from a single sample in a study of identical twins. A single record per CDR3 protein comes from TCRdb applying MiXCR to the 5' RACE reads. The data contain 500,000 to 650,000 distinct CDR3 sequences, around 7.5% of them singletons. The sample was also reused in another study, on yellow fever vaccine responses in identical twins.

Sequenced sample: PBMCs. Every receptor here comes from a woman younger than 30 in good health.

This clonotype was detected ten times or more. The chain joins TRBV4-1 to TRBJ1-2, with 9 bases identical to TRBD1. The CDR3 spans 15 residues. V dropped 0 bases and J dropped 8; count of bases not matched to a gene: 7. CDR1 MGHRA and CDR2 YSYEKL come from the germline V gene. CDR3 sequence reads: CASSQDRRTGEGYTF. The CDR3 nucleotides are TGCGCCAGCAGCCAAGATCGAAGGACAGGGGAAGGCTACACCTTC.

This chain joins TRBV5-5 and TRBJ1-1, with a tentative D call TRBD1 (6 bases). In germline, CDR1 is SGHKS, CDR2 YYEKEE (reference sequence). The V and J ends lost 0 bases and 6 bases respectively, with 12 bases between them. CDR3 length: 14 residues. The CDR3 DNA sequence: TGTGCCAGCAGCTTGGCCTGGGGGCCGGCTGAAGCTTTCTTT. This codes for CASSLAWGPAEAFF.

The genes are TRBV27 and TRBJ2-3; 7 bases match TRBD2. This CDR3 region has 15 residues. Germline V gene lookup returns CDR1 MNHEY and CDR2 SMNVEV (reference sequence). The junction had 10 bases not matched to a gene; V was cut back by 10 bases and J by 0 bases. The CDR3 bases are TGTGCCACCAGGGCGGGGGTCCATAGCACAGATACGCAGTATTTT. Amino acids: CATRAGVHSTDTQYF.

This clonotype has a handful of counts. The chain carries TRBV28 and TRBJ2-1; TRBD2 might be the D (7 bases). Germline CDR1 reads MDHEN; CDR2 reads SYDVKM. This CDR3 is 16 amino acids long. The V gene lost 4 bases and the J gene lost 5 bases, with 18 bases spanning the gap. DNA for the CDR3: TGTGCCAGCAGTTACCGCCGGGGGAGGGGGAACAATGAGCAGTTCTTC. Its protein product is CASSYRRGRGNNEQFF.

This clonotype was seen a few times. The gene calls are TRBV10-3 and TRBJ2-2; 9 bases line up with TRBD1. Germline loops: CDR1 ENHRY, CDR2 SYGVKD. The CDR3 spans 16 residues. The V gene end was trimmed by 5 bases and the J gene end by 3 bases; junction bases not matched to a gene: 7. The CDR3 region has the DNA TGTGCCATCAGTCAGCCGGGACAGGGTCACACCGGGGAGCTGTTTTTT. It yields the protein CAISQPGQGHTGELFF.

This chain uses TRBV20-1 with TRBJ2-7; D perhaps matches TRBD2 (6 bases). CDR3 length equals 13 residues. V lost 6 bases, J lost 1 base, and 13 bases lay in between. Germline CDR1 DFQATT, CDR2 SNEGSKA (reference sequence). DNA of the CDR3: TGCAGTGCCCTGGGGGACTTTTCCTACGAGCAGTACTTC. Amino acids: CSALGDFSYEQYF.

This clonotype appeared a few times. The rearrangement links TRBV11-2 to TRBJ2-1; a possible D gene is TRBD2 (7 bases). The V end was cut by 3 bases, the J end by 7 bases, with 19 bases between. The CDR3 loop spans 16 amino acids. The germline CDR1 and CDR2 sequences are SGHAT and FQNNGV. In DNA form, the CDR3 reads TGTGCCAGCAGCTTGACGGGGGGAATGAGGGGGAATGAGCAGTTCTTC. It yields the protein CASSLTGGMRGNEQFF.

This sequence joins TRBV4-2 and TRBJ1-1; D is uncertain. The ends were cut back, 4 bases at V and 2 bases at J, with 17 bases in the middle. CDR3 length: 16 residues. Germline CDR1 and CDR2: LGHNA and YNFKEQ. This CDR3 is CASSPVGKGSNTEAFF. CDR3 DNA: TGTGCCAGCAGCCCCGTTGGAAAGGGATCTAACACTGAAGCTTTCTTT.

The table lists this clonotype with many counts. J is TRBJ2-2 and V is TRBV12-3 or TRBV12-4; D unclear. The CDR3 runs to 16 residues. V shed 3 bases and J shed 6 bases, with 17 bases lying between them. In DNA form, the CDR3 reads TGTGCCAGCAGTTTCTGGGATTCCTACAGCGCCGGGGAGCTGTTTTTT. As protein: CASSFWDSYSAGELFF.

This chain connects TRBV3-1 to TRBJ2-1; possible D gene TRBD2, 5 bases. Deletions cut 3 bases from V and 5 bases from J, with 11 bases between. The CDR3 runs 14 residues. Germline V gives CDR1 LGHDT, CDR2 YNNKEL (reference sequence). This CDR3 is CASSHKAVNNEQFF. The DNA of the CDR3 is TGTGCCAGCAGCCATAAAGCGGTAAACAATGAGCAGTTCTTC.

Notes on this clonotype: This sequence may be a read error, since a much larger clone differs from it by one base. The chain couples TRBV24-1 to TRBJ2-5, with a possible D match to TRBD2 (5 bases). Germline CDR1 reads KGHDR; CDR2 reads SFDVKD. V lost 0 bases and J 4 bases, leaving 14 bases between the germline ends. The CDR3 extends over 16 amino acids. The CDR3 DNA follows: TGTGCCACCAGTGATTTGTCGGGGATCGTGCGAGAGACCCAGTACTTC. Its translation is CATSDLSGIVRETQYF.

There are many counts of this clonotype. The genes are TRBV7-2 and TRBJ2-5; maybe TRBD2 (5 bases). The CDR3 is 14 residues long. Germline CDR1 reads SGHTA; CDR2 reads FQGNSA. V lost 3 bases, J lost 1 base, and 9 bases lay in between. CDR3 in amino acids: CASSLGRPQETQYF. In nucleotides, the CDR3 is TGTGCCAGCAGCTTGGGGAGACCCCAAGAGACCCAGTACTTC.

This clonotype was seen a handful of times. This chain links TRBV7-9 with TRBJ2-2; TRBD2 matches 9 bases. The J segment lost 0 bases and the V segment lost 2 bases, leaving 1 base of the junction unmatched. CDR1 SEHNR and CDR2 FQNEAQ come from the germline V gene (reference sequence). CDR3 length equals 16 residues. This CDR3 reads CASSLLAGPNTGELFF. The DNA for the CDR3 is TGTGCCAGCAGCTTACTAGCGGGGCCGAACACCGGGGAGCTGTTTTTT.

The table lists this clonotype with many counts. The chain links TRBV5-6 to TRBJ1-2; 7 bases fit TRBD1. Germline values: CDR1 SGHDT, CDR2 YYEEEE. The CDR3 contains 15 residues. V dropped 6 bases and J dropped 6; count of bases not matched to a gene: 14. The CDR3 spells CASTNRSTGLDGYTF. CDR3 sequence (DNA): TGTGCCAGCACCAACCGATCGACAGGGCTCGATGGCTACACCTTC.

The chain carries TRBV6-1 and TRBJ2-3, with D possibly matching TRBD1 (6 bases). CDR1 and CDR2 (germline): MNHNS, SASEGT. The CDR3 covers 15 residues. V was cut by 1 base and J by 0 bases, with 8 bases left in between. Written as DNA, the CDR3 is TGTGCCAGCAGTGAAGGGACAGAGAGCACAGATACGCAGTATTTT. It specifies CASSEGTESTDTQYF.

V is TRBV7-6 and J is TRBJ2-3; D possibly corresponds to TRBD1 (5 bases). CDR3 length: 15 residues. The germline V gene encodes CDR1 SGHVS and CDR2 FNYEAQ. Trimming shortened V by 6 bases and J by 2 bases, and 15 bases separated the two germline ends. This CDR3 is CASSQDTLNTDTQYF. CDR3 coding DNA: TGTGCCAGCAGTCAGGACACCCTTAACACAGATACGCAGTATTTT.

V usage is TRBV9 and J usage is TRBJ1-2; D ambiguous. This CDR3 has 13 residues. Germline CDR1 is SGDLS and CDR2 is YYNGEE. V lost 3 bases and J 4 bases, leaving 10 bases between the germline ends. CDR3 amino acids: CASSADGRYGYTF. CDR3 sequence (DNA): TGTGCCAGCAGCGCGGACGGGCGCTATGGCTACACCTTC.

This clonotype was observed a handful of times. The rearrangement links TRBV10-3 to TRBJ2-1; D remains ambiguous. Germline V gene data show CDR1 as ENHRY and CDR2 as SYGVKD. V shed 4 bases and J shed 0 bases, with 7 bases lying between them. The CDR3 totals 14 residues. The CDR3 spells CAISGTLSYNEQFF. CDR3 bases: TGTGCCATCAGTGGAACCCTCTCCTACAATGAGCAGTTCTTC.

This clonotype has a handful of counts. The chain has TRBV4-1 and TRBJ1-6; possibly TRBD1 for D (5 bases). Looked up from germline, CDR1 is MGHRA and CDR2 is YSYEKL. The length of the CDR3 is 16 residues. V gave up 0 bases and J gave up 0 bases, with 6 bases separating them. The CDR3 DNA is TGCGCCAGCAGCCAAGATGACAGCTCCTATAATTCACCCCTCCACTTT. Translating it yields CASSQDDSSYNSPLHF.

This clonotype showed up just a few times. The genes are TRBV15 and TRBJ2-2; D unclear. The V and J ends lost 6 bases and 3 bases respectively, with 11 bases between them. Germline CDR1 is LNHNV and CDR2 is YYDKDF (reference sequence). CDR3 length equals 14 residues. The CDR3 loop is CATRGSLDTGELFF. The CDR3 bases are TGTGCCACCAGGGGTAGCCTCGACACCGGGGAGCTGTTTTTT.

J is TRBJ1-5 and V is TRBV28; D gene uncertain. Trimming pared 3 bases from V and 0 bases from J, leaving 12 bases between. This CDR3 contains 16 residues. Germline loops: CDR1 MDHEN, CDR2 SYDVKM. CDR3 sequence reads: CASSFSSGYSNQPQHF. In DNA, the CDR3 is TGTGCCAGCAGTTTTTCGTCAGGTTATAGCAATCAGCCCCAGCATTTT.

This clonotype appeared a few times. The chain joins TRBV27 to TRBJ1-1; no definite D call. CDR1 MNHEY and CDR2 SMNVEV come from the germline V gene (reference sequence). This CDR3 is built from 11 residues. V lost 6 bases and J 7 bases, leaving 9 bases between the germline ends. CDR3 coding DNA: TGTGCCAGCAGCTCCTTGGGTGAAGCTTTCTTT. This sequence encodes CASSSLGEAFF.

This clonotype has more than one count but fewer than ten. V and J are TRBV11-2 and TRBJ1-1; tentatively, D is TRBD1 (5 bases). With 3 bases removed from V and 7 bases from J, the gap between germline ends came to 9 bases. The germline V gene encodes CDR1 SGHAT and CDR2 FQNNGV. The CDR3 totals 12 residues. This CDR3 reads CASSLEGFEAFF. DNA of the CDR3: TGTGCCAGCAGCTTGGAGGGGTTTGAAGCTTTCTTT.

The chain has TRBV5-6 and TRBJ2-6, with D tentatively TRBD1 (6 bases). Trimming left V 7 bases short and J 0 bases short, with 23 bases between. The germline V gene encodes CDR1 SGHDT and CDR2 YYEEEE. The CDR3 spans 19 residues. The CDR3 loop is CASGPGVYDRTSGANVLTF. DNA of the CDR3: TGTGCCAGCGGCCCCGGGGTCTACGACAGGACCTCTGGGGCCAACGTCCTGACTTTC.

The chain is built from TRBV7-6 and TRBJ1-1; 11 nucleotides agree with TRBD1. Trimming took 5 bases from V and 7 from J; bases not matched to a gene: 6. The germline gives CDR1 SGHVS, CDR2 FNYEAQ. The CDR3 consists of 14 residues. CDR3 nucleotide sequence: TGTGCCAGCAGCCAGGACAGGGGGCGGCTTGAAGCTTTCTTT. As protein: CASSQDRGRLEAFF. The entire variable domain, with the rest obtained from reference TRBV7-6 and TRBJ1-1, is as follows: GAGVSQSPRYKVTKRGQDVALRCDPISGHVSLYWYRQALGQGPEFLTYFNYEAQQDKSGLPNDRFSAERPEGSISTLTIQRTEQRDSAMYRCASSQDRGRLEAFFGQGTRLTVV.

This clonotype came up a few times. The rearrangement uses TRBV4-1 and TRBJ1-1, with D perhaps TRBD1 (5 bases). Per the germline V gene, CDR1 is MGHRA and CDR2 is YSYEKL. CDR3 length equals 15 residues. V dropped 2 bases and J dropped 1 base, with 11 bases sitting between them. CDR3 coding DNA: TGCGCCAGCAGCCAATGGGGCGCAAAGAACACTGAAGCTTTCTTT. Residues: CASSQWGAKNTEAFF.

This clonotype was observed a handful of times. The V call is TRBV20-1, the J call TRBJ1-6; D is perhaps TRBD1 (5 bases). Germline assignment: CDR1 DFQATT and CDR2 SNEGSKA (reference sequence). The germline V and J ends were trimmed by 3 bases and 7 bases, with 19 bases remaining between them. The CDR3 is 16 amino acids. CDR3 sequence (DNA): TGCAGTGCTAGGGGACCCGAGGGTGTCGGGAATTCACCCCTCCACTTT. It yields the protein CSARGPEGVGNSPLHF.

This clonotype was found many times. This rearrangement joins TRBV5-1 to TRBJ2-3, with D possibly being TRBD2 (6 bases). The ends were cut back, 2 bases at V and 4 bases at J, with 11 bases in the middle. The length of the CDR3 is 14 residues. The germline V gene has CDR1 SGHRS and CDR2 YFSETQ. CDR3 region: CASSFGEVADTQYF. The CDR3 DNA reads TGCGCCAGCAGCTTCGGGGAGGTCGCAGATACGCAGTATTTT.

This clonotype was observed a few times. The rearrangement joins TRBV3-1 to TRBJ2-1, with 9 bases matching TRBD2. In germline, CDR1 is LGHDT, CDR2 YNNKEL (reference sequence). V trimming: 0 bases; J trimming: 3 bases; junction bases outside the gene matches: 18. The CDR3 consists of 21 residues. CDR3: CASSQDPTTRPSGAGYNEQFF. As DNA, the CDR3 is TGTGCCAGCAGCCAAGACCCGACGACACGACCTAGCGGGGCAGGCTACAATGAGCAGTTCTTC.

At least ten counts were recorded for this clonotype. This sequence joins TRBV29-1 and TRBJ2-7; possibly TRBD2 for D (6 bases). The CDR3 extends over 12 amino acids. Germline V CDR1 and CDR2: SQVTM, ANQGSEA. The germline V and J ends were trimmed by 3 bases and 5 bases, with 11 bases remaining between them. CDR3 bases: TGCAGCGTTGAGGAGGGCACCCACGAGCAGTACTTC. Translating it yields CSVEEGTHEQYF.

The genes are TRBV9 and TRBJ1-1; D remains unclear. The ends were cut back, 6 bases at V and 3 bases at J, with 15 bases in the middle. Germline values: CDR1 SGDLS, CDR2 YYNGEE. The CDR3 spans 14 residues. CDR3: CASNPKVGDTEAFF. Written as DNA, the CDR3 is TGTGCCAGCAACCCCAAAGTGGGTGACACTGAAGCTTTCTTT. The full variable domain, its missing parts supplied by reference TRBV9 and TRBJ1-1, is DSGVTQTPKHLITATGQRVTLRCSPRSGDLSVYWYQQSLDQGLQFLIQYYNGEERAKGNILERFSAQQFPDLHSELNLSSLELGDSALYFCASNPKVGDTEAFFGQGTRLTVV.